This T cell receptor (beta chain) was recorded in a study of cytomegalovirus exposure and HLA in healthy donors. This CDR3 spans 14 amino acids. The ends lost 6 bases at V and 4 bases at J; junction bases unmatched: 8. The germline V gene encodes CDR1 SNHLY and CDR2 FYNNEI. Using immunoSEQ multiplex PCR, the repertoire was profiled, and TCRdb retains in-frame clones only, with some absent. The table has around 60,000 clones, roughly 94% seen once. Source material: PBMCs. This TCR derives from a man aged 18 to 30 in good health and CMV-seropositive. The V and J genes are TRBV2 and TRBJ1-2; TRBD1 matches 7 bases. The CDR3 DNA follows: TGTGCCAGCAGAGACCCTCGGGACAGCTATGGCTACACCTTC. It encodes CASRDPRDSYGYTF.